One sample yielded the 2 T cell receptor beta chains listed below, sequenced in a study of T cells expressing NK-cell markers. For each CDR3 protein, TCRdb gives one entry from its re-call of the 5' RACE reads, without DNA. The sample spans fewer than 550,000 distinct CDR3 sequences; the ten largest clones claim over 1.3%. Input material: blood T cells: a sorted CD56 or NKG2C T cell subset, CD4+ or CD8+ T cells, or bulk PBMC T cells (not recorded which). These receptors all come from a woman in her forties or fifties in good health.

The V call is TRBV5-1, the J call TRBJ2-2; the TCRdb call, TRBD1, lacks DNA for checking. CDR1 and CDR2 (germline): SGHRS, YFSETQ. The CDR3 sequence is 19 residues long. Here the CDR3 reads CASSWRQPNHRVSGGELFF.

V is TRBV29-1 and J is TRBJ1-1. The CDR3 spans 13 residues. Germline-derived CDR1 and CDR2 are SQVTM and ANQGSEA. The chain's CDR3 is CSVSGRLNTEAFF. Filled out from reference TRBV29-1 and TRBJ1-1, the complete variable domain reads SAVISQKPSRDICQRGTSLTIQCQVDSQVTMMFWYRQQPGQSLTLIATANQGSEATYESGFVIDKFPISRPNLTFSTLTVSNMSPEDSSIYLCSVSGRLNTEAFFGQGTRLTVV.